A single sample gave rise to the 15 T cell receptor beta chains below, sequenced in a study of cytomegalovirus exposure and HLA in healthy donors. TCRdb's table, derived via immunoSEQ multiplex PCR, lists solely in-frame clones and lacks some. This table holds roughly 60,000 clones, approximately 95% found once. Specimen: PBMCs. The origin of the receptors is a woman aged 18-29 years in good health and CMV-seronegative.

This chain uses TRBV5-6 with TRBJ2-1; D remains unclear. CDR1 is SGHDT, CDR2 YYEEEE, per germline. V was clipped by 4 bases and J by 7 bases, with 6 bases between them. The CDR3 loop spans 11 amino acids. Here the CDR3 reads CASSLRNEQFF. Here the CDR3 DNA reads TGTGCCAGCAGCCTCCGGAATGAGCAGTTCTTC.

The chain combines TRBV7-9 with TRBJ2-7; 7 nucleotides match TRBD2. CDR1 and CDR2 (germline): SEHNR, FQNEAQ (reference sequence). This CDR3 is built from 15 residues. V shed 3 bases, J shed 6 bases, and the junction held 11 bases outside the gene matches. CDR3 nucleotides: TGTGCCAGCAGCTTGGGTGGGGGGGGGTCTGGCGAGCAGTACTTC. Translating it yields CASSLGGGGSGEQYF.

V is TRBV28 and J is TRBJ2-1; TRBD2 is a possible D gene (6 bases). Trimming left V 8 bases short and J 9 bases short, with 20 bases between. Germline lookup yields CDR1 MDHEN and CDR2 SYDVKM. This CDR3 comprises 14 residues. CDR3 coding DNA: TGTGCCAGCGCCCTGCGGGGCCCTCGGGGTGAGCAGTTCTTC. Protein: CASALRGPRGEQFF.

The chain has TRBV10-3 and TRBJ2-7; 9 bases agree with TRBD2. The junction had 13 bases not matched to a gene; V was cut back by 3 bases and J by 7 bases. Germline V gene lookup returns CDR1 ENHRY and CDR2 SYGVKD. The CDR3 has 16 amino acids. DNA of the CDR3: TGTGCCATCAGTGATTTTGGGCGGGAGGGCCCTCAGGAGCAGTACTTC. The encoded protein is CAISDFGREGPQEQYF.

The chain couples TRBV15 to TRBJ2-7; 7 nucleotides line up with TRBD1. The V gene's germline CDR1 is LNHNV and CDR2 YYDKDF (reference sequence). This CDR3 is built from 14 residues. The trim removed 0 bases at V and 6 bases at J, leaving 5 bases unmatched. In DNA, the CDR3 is TGTGCCACCAGCAGAGACCTCAGGGGGTTCGAGCAGTACTTC. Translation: CATSRDLRGFEQYF.

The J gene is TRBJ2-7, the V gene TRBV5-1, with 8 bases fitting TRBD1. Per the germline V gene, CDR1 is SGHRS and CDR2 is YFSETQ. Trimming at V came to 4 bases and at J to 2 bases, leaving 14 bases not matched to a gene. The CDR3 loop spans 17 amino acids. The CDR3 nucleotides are TGCGCCAGCAGCCCACACCCGGACAGGGTGGAAACCTACGAGCAGTACTTC. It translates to CASSPHPDRVETYEQYF.

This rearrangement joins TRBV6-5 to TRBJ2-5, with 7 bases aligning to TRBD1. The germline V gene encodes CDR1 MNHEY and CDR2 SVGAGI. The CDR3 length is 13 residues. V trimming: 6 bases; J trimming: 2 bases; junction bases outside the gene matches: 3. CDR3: CASRPGQQETQYF. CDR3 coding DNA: TGTGCCAGCAGACCGGGACAGCAAGAGACCCAGTACTTC.

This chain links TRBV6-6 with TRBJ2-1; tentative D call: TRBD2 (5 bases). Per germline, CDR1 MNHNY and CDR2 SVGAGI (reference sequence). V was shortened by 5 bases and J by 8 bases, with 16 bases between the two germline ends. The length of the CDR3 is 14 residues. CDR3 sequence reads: CASSTDGPGDEQFF. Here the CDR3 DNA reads TGTGCCAGCAGTACGGACGGGCCCGGGGATGAGCAGTTCTTC.

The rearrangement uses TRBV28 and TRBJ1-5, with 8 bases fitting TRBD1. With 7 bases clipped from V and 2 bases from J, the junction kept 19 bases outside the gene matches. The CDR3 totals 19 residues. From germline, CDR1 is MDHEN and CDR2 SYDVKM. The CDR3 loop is CASTQSRARQGFGNQPQHF. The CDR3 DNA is TGTGCCAGCACTCAATCCCGGGCCAGACAGGGGTTCGGCAATCAGCCCCAGCATTTT.

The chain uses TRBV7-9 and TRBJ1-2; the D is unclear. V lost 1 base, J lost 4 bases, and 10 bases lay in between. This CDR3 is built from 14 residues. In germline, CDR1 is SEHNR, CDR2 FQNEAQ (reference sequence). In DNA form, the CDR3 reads TGTGCCAGCAGCTTAGTTGGGAGGACCTATGGCTACACCTTC. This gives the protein CASSLVGRTYGYTF.

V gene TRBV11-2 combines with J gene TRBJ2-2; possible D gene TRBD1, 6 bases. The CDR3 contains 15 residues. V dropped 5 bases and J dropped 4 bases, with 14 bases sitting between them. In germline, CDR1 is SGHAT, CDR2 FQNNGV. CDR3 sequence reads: CASSQQQGSTGELFF. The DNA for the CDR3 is TGTGCCAGCAGCCAGCAGCAGGGGTCCACCGGGGAGCTGTTTTTT.

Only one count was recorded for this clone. The CDR3 DNA reads as TGTGCCAGCAGTGCCGGGACAGACCAAGAGACCCAGTACTTC. Translated: CASSAGTDQETQYF. This sequence joins TRBV25-1 and TRBJ2-5; 7 bases are a match to TRBD1. V shed 4 bases and J 0 bases; nucleotides not matched to a gene: 2. Germline V CDR1 and CDR2: MGHDK, SYGVNS. The CDR3 is 14 amino acids.

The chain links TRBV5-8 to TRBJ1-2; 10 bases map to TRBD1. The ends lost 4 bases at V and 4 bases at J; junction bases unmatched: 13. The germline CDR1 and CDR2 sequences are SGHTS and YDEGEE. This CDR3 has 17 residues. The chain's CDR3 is CASSRSSGTGASYGYTF. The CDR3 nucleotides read TGTGCCAGCAGCCGTTCCTCCGGGACAGGGGCGTCCTATGGCTACACCTTC.

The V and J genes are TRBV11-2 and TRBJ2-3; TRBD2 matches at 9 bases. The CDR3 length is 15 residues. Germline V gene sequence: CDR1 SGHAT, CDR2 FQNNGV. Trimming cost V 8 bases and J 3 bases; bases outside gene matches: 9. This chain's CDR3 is CASGSSGSRTDTQYF. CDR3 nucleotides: TGTGCCAGCGGGAGTAGCGGGAGCCGGACAGATACGCAGTATTTT.

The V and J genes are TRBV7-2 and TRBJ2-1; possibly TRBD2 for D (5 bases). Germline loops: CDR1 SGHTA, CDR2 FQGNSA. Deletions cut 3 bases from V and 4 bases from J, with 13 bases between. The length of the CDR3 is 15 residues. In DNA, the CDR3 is TGTGCCAGCAGCTTGGTCGGGATTGCGTACAATGAGCAGTTCTTC. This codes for CASSLVGIAYNEQFF.